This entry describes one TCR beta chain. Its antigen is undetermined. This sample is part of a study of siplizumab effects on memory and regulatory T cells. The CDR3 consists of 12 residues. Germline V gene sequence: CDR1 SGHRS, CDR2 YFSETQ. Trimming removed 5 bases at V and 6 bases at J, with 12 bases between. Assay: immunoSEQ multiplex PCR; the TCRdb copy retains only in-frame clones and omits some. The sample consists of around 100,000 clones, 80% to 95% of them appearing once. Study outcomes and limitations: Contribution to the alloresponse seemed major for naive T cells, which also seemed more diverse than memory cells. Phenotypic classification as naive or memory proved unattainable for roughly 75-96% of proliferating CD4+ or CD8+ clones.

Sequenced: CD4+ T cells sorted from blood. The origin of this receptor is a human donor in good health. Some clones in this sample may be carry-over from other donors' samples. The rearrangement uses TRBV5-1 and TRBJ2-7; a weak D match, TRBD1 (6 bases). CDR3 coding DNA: TGCGCCAGCAGAACAGGGTTTGGCGAGCAGTACTTC. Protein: CASRTGFGEQYF.